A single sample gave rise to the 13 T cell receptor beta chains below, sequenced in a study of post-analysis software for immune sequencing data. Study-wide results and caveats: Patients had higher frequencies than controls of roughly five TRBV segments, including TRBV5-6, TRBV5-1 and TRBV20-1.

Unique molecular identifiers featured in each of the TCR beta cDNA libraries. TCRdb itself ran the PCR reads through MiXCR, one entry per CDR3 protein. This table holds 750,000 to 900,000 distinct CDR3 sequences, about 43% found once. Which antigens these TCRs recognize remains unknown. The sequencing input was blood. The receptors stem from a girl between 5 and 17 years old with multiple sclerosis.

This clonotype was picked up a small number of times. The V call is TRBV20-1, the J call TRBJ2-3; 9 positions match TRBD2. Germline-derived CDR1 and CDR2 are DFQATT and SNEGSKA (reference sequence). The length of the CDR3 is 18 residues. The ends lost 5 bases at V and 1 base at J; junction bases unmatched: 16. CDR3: CSAVVGGLAGVGTDTQYF. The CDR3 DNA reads TGCAGTGCTGTCGTAGGAGGGTTAGCGGGAGTGGGCACAGATACGCAGTATTTT.

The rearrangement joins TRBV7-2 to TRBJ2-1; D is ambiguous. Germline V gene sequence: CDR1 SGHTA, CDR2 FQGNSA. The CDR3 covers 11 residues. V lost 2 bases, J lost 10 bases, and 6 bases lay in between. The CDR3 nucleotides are TGTGCCAGCAGCTTACGGGTAGAGCAGTTCTTC. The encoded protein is CASSLRVEQFF.

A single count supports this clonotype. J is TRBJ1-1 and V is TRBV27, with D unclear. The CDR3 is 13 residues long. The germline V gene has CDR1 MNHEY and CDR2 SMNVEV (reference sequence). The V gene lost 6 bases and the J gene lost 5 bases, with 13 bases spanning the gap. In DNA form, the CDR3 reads TGTGCCAGCAGCACGTACCCGATTACTGAAGCTTTCTTT. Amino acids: CASSTYPITEAFF.

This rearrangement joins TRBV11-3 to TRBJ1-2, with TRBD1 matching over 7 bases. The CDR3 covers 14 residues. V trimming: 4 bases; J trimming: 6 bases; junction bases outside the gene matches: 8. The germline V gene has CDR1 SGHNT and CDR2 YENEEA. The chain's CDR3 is CASSSRDRPNGYTF. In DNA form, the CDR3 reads TGTGCCAGCAGCTCTCGGGACAGACCCAATGGCTACACCTTC. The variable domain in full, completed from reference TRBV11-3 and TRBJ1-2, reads EAGVVQSPRYKIIEKKQPVAFWCNPISGHNTLYWYLQNLGQGPELLIRYENEEAVDDSQLPKDRFSAERLKGVDSTLKIQPAELGDSAVYLCASSSRDRPNGYTFGSGTRLTVV.

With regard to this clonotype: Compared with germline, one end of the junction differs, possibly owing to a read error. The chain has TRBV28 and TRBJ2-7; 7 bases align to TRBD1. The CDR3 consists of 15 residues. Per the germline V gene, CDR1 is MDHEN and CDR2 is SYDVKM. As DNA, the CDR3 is TGTGCCAACAGTGTACCGACAGGGAGCTCCTACGAGCAGTACTTC. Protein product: CANSVPTGSSYEQYF.

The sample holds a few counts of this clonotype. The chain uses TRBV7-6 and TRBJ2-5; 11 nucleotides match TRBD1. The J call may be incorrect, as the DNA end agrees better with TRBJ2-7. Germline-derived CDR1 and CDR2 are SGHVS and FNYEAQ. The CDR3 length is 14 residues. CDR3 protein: CASSLRTGGNEQYF. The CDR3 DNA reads TGTGCCAGCAGCTTGCGGACAGGGGGCAACGAGCAGTACTTC.

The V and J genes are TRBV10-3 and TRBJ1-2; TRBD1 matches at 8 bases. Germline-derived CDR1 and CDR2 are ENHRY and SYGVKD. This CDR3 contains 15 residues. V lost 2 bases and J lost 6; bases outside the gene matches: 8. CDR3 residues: CAISEGQGVMDGYTF. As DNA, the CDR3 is TGTGCCATCAGTGAGGGACAGGGCGTAATGGATGGCTACACCTTC.

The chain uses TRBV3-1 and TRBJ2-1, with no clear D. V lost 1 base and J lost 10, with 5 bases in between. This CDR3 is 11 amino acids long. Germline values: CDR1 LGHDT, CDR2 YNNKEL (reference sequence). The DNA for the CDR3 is TGTGCCAGCAGCCAAGCTCACGAGCAGTTCTTC. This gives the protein CASSQAHEQFF.

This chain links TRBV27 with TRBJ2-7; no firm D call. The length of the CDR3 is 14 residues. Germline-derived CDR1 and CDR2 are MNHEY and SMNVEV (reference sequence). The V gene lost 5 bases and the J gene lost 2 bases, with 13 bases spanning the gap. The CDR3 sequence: CASSDGPQAYEQYF. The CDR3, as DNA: TGTGCCAGCAGTGATGGACCGCAAGCCTACGAGCAGTACTTC.

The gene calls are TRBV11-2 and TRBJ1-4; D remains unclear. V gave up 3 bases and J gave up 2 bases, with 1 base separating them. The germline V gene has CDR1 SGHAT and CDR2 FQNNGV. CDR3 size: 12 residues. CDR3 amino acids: CASSLTNEKLFF. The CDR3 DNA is TGTGCCAGCAGCTTGACTAATGAAAAACTGTTTTTT.

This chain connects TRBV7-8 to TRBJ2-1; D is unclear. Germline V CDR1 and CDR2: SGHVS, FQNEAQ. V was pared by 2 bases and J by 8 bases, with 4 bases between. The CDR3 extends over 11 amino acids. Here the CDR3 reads CASSLPDEQFF. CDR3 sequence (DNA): TGTGCCAGCAGCTTACCGGATGAGCAGTTCTTC.

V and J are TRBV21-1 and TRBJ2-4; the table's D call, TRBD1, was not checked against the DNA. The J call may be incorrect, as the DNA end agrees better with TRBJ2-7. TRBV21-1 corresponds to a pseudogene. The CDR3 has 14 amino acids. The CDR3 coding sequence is TGTGCCAGCAGGGGGACAGGTTTGGGTTACGAGCAGTACTTC. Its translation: CASRGTGLGYEQYF.

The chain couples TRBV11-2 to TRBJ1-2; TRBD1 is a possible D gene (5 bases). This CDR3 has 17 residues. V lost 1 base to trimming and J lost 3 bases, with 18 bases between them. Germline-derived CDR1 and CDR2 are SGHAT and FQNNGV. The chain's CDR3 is CASSLGPSRGSDYGYTF. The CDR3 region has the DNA TGTGCCAGCAGCTTAGGCCCGTCCCGGGGGTCGGACTATGGCTACACCTTC. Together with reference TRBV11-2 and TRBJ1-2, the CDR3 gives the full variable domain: EAGVAQSPRYKIIEKRQSVAFWCNPISGHATLYWYQQILGQGPKLLIQFQNNGVVDDSQLPKDRFSAERLKGVDSTLKIQPAKLEDSAVYLCASSLGPSRGSDYGYTFGSGTRLTVV.